This record looks at one T cell receptor beta chain sequence and its context. Antigen specificity is unknown. The length of the CDR3 is 14 residues. V was cut by 4 bases and J by 4 bases, with 12 bases left in between. CDR1 is SEHNR and CDR2 is FQNEAQ in the germline V gene (reference sequence). An Oncomine TCR Beta short-read assay was used to sequence the DNA from cultured CD4+ T cells. MiXCR, applied by TCRdb to the PCR reads, yields one record per CDR3 protein. The sample has about 18,000 distinct CDR3 sequences; about 45% are singletons. The sample belongs to a study of vaccination and CD4 T cells after COVID-19. Study at large: Overlapping peptides of the spike proteins of SARS-CoV-2, HCoV-NL63, HCoV-OC43 and HCoV-229E were used for cell stimulation.

Time point given: late sampling 161 to 241 days after vaccination in a few convalescent patients. Noted treatment: approximately 10-day PBMC culture with coronavirus spike peptide pools or control peptides (ViraFEST assay). Material: CD4+ T cells from blood, cultured in vitro, obtained about 7 months after SARS-CoV-2 vaccination. This sequence joins TRBV7-9 and TRBJ2-3, with a weak D call TRBD1 (6 bases). This sequence was found in a human donor who had recovered from COVID-19. For the CDR3, the DNA is TGTGCCAGCAGCTCCGGGACATCCGCAGATACGCAGTATTTT. Its protein product is CASSSGTSADTQYF.